This TCR beta chain was sequenced for a study of OX40 agonist ivuxolimab in advanced cancers. Study background: Partial responses occurred in three patients (one hepatocellular carcinoma, two cutaneous melanoma).

Study results and limitations: Certain nonresponders additionally had low normalized T-cell clonal expansion. CD8+ T cells averaged more expanded clones than CD4+. The study observed clonal expansion of CD4+ and CD8+ blood T cells by week 6 at 0.1 to 3.0 mg/kg.

About this clone: Its antigen remains unknown.

Assay: immunoSEQ multiplex PCR; the TCRdb copy retains only in-frame clones and omits some. Of tens of thousands of clones in the sample, 89% were seen once. The CDR3 totals 14 residues. The germline CDR1 and CDR2 sequences are SGHDN and FVKESK. V was shortened by 2 bases and J by 1 base, with 6 bases between the two germline ends. The rearrangement links TRBV14 to TRBJ1-5; D is ambiguous. The TCR sequence derives from an adult with an advanced solid tumor such as melanoma, head and neck, liver or kidney cancer. The sequencing used CD4+ or CD8+ T cells sorted from blood, collected in a trial of the OX40 agonist ivuxolimab. CDR3 residues: CASSQSESNQPQHF. CDR3 DNA sequence: TGTGCCAGCAGCCAATCTGAGAGCAATCAGCCCCAGCATTTT. Based on the CDR3 plus reference TRBV14 and TRBJ1-5, the full variable domain is EAGVTQFPSHSVIEKGQTVTLRCDPISGHDNLYWYRRVMGKEIKFLLHFVKESKQDESGMPNNRFLAERTGGTYSTLKVQPAELEDSGVYFCASSQSESNQPQHFGDGTRLSIL.